Listed below are T cell receptor beta chains from one sample, sequenced in a study of T cell responses to AZD1222 COVID-19 vaccine. Clones were read by immunoSEQ multiplex PCR, and TCRdb kept only the in-frame ones, dropping some. The data hold more than 80,000 clones, with around 90% observed a single time. Sample: peripheral blood, taken on day 0 of MenACWY control vaccination. The receptors were sampled from an adult in good health. The CDR3 runs from the conserved cysteine through the conserved F or W. The order of the fields is clone size, J gene, V gene, D gene, CDR3 DNA, CDR3 protein. The D gene is left open where the match is weak. Rows may omit the clone size; those that give it use once, few, many or a size class.

>once|TRBJ1-2|TRBV5-6|NA
TGTGCCAGCAGCTTGCCGGGCCTGGACTATGGCTACACCTTC
CASSLPGLDYGYTF
>NA|TRBJ1-2|TRBV5-4|TRBD1
TGTGCCAGCACCGTGAGACAGGGATCGAGCGGCTACACCTTC
CASTVRQGSSGYTF
>NA|TRBJ1-2|TRBV30|NA
TGTGCCTGGAGTCCCGGACAGACCTATGGCTACACCTTC
CAWSPGQTYGYTF
>NA|TRBJ2-3|TRBV7-2|TRBD2
TGTGCCAGCAGCCCCATGTGGGGGGGGGAAGCAGATACGCAGTATTTT
CASSPMWGGEADTQYF
>NA|TRBJ2-2|TRBV4-1|TRBD2
TGCGCCAGCAGCCAGGGATGGGGGCTAGCGGGACCTAACACCGGGGAGCTGTTTTTT
CASSQGWGLAGPNTGELFF
>NA|TRBJ1-1|TRBV7-6|TRBD1
TGTGCCAGCAGCCAAAGACAGGGTATGAACACTGAAGCTTTCTTT
CASSQRQGMNTEAFF
>NA|TRBJ2-1|TRBV19|TRBD2
TGTGCCAGTAGCGCCCGTGGGACTAGCGGGGGCCTGAGCTCCTACAATGAGCAGTTCTTC
CASSARGTSGGLSSYNEQFF
>NA|TRBJ1-6|TRBV30|NA
TGTGCCTGGAAGGCAGGGACTTTCTATAATTCACCCCTCCACTTT
CAWKAGTFYNSPLHF
>once|TRBJ2-1|TRBV4-2|TRBD2
TGTGCCAGCAGCCCACGGGGGGGCACTGAGGATGAGCAGTTCTTC
CASSPRGGTEDEQFF
>NA|TRBJ2-3|TRBV18|TRBD2
TGTGCCAGCTCACCAGTGTCCCCCGGGGGGGCCACAGATACGCAGTATTTT
CASSPVSPGGATDTQYF
>once|TRBJ2-7|TRBV11-2|NA
TGTGCCAGCAGCCTACAGGGTAACGTTGCGGAGGAGCAGTACTTC
CASSLQGNVAEEQYF
>NA|TRBJ1-4|TRBV27|NA
TGTGCCAGCAGGGAAAGGGGGACCGATAATGAAAAACTGTTTTTT
CASRERGTDNEKLFF
>NA|TRBJ1-2|TRBV30|TRBD1
TGTGCCTGGAGTGTACAGGGGTCGGGCTACACCTTC
CAWSVQGSGYTF
>NA|TRBJ1-2|TRBV7-2|NA
TGTGCCAGCAGCCTAGGGTGGTCGGCGGGGTACACCTTC
CASSLGWSAGYTF
>NA|TRBJ1-4|TRBV19|NA
TGTGCCAGTAGTATAGGATCAACTAATGAAAAACTGTTTTTT
CASSIGSTNEKLFF
>NA|TRBJ2-7|TRBV28|NA
TGTGCCAGCAGTTTAGCGCTACAGGGGAGGTACGAGCAGTACTTC
CASSLALQGRYEQYF
>NA|TRBJ1-3|TRBV6-5|NA
TGTGCCAGCACGCCTACAGGGCTAATCGACACCATATATTTT
CASTPTGLIDTIYF
>NA|TRBJ1-1|TRBV7-9|NA
TGTGCCAGCAGCTTTGACACAGCTTCTGAAGCTTTCTTT
CASSFDTASEAFF
>NA|TRBJ2-4|TRBV7-8|NA
TGTGCCAGCAGCTTAGCCGGGACGTACAACATTCAGTACTTC
CASSLAGTYNIQYF
>NA|TRBJ1-4|TRBV30|TRBD1
TGTGCCTGGAGTACAGGGGAACCTGAAAAACTGTTTTTT
CAWSTGEPEKLFF
>NA|TRBJ2-7|TRBV16|NA
TGTGCCAGCAGCCATCGCCCGGCCGGGAATTCCTACGAGCAGTACTTC
CASSHRPAGNSYEQYF
>few|TRBJ1-2|TRBV19|TRBD1
TGTGCCAGTAGCCTTACAGGGGGCGCAGGAGGCTACACCTTC
CASSLTGGAGGYTF
>NA|TRBJ2-5|TRBV5-1|TRBD2
TGCGCCAGCAGCTGGGCGGGGGGAGAGACCCAGTACTTC
CASSWAGGETQYF
>NA|TRBJ1-2|TRBV6-1|NA
TGTGCCAGCAGTGAAGCAGGCAGAAACTATGGCTACACCTTC
CASSEAGRNYGYTF
>NA|TRBJ1-6|TRBV2|NA
TGTGCCAGCAGTCGACAGGCCGGGGATTCACCCCTCCACTTT
CASSRQAGDSPLHF
>NA|TRBJ1-3|TRBV3-1/TRBV3-2|NA
TGTGCCAGCAAAAAGGGCAGGCATGATGGAAACACCATATATTTT
CASKKGRHDGNTIYF
>NA|TRBJ1-3|TRBV6-5|NA
TGTGCCAGCAGTTACTCCAAGGACTCTGGAAACACCATATATTTT
CASSYSKDSGNTIYF
>NA|TRBJ1-3|TRBV12-3/TRBV12-4|NA
TGTGCCAGCAGTCCAGGGTTTGGAAACACCATATATTTT
CASSPGFGNTIYF
>NA|TRBJ2-2|TRBV12-3/TRBV12-4|TRBD2
TGTGCCAGCAGGACTAGCCCCGGGGAGCTGTTTTTT
CASRTSPGELFF
>NA|TRBJ2-5|TRBV7-9|TRBD2
TGTGCCAGCAGCCTATCGGGACTAGCGGGGAAAGAGACCCAGTACTTC
CASSLSGLAGKETQYF
>NA|TRBJ1-2|TRBV25-1|NA
TGTGCCAGCAGTGACTACAGGGTAGGAGGCTACACCTTC
CASSDYRVGGYTF
>once|TRBJ2-7|TRBV14|NA
TGTGCCAGCAGCTCGGGACTGTTAACCTACGAGCAGTACTTC
CASSSGLLTYEQYF
>NA|TRBJ2-3|TRBV3-1/TRBV3-2|TRBD1
TGTGCCAGCAGCCAAGCAGGGGGCGGTAGGACAGATACGCAGTATTTT
CASSQAGGGRTDTQYF
>NA|TRBJ1-5|TRBV19|NA
TGTGCCAGTAGTAAAGGGGCATACAATCAGCCCCAGCATTTT
CASSKGAYNQPQHF
>NA|TRBJ1-4|TRBV19|TRBD1
TGTGCCAGTAGTGGAACAGGGGCAACTAATGAAAAACTGTTTTTT
CASSGTGATNEKLFF
>NA|TRBJ1-1|TRBV30|NA
TGTGCCTGGAGTAACCTGTTTGAGACAGGTAGAATAGGGACTGAAGCTTTCTTT
CAWSNLFETGRIGTEAFF
>NA|TRBJ1-6|TRBV30|NA
TGTGCCTGGAGTGTAGGGCAGGGCGGATCACCCCTCCACTTT
CAWSVGQGGSPLHF
>NA|TRBJ1-4|TRBV6-1|TRBD1
TGTGCCAGCAGTGAAGCGGCTGGACAGGGAAGGGAAAAACTGTTTTTT
CASSEAAGQGREKLFF